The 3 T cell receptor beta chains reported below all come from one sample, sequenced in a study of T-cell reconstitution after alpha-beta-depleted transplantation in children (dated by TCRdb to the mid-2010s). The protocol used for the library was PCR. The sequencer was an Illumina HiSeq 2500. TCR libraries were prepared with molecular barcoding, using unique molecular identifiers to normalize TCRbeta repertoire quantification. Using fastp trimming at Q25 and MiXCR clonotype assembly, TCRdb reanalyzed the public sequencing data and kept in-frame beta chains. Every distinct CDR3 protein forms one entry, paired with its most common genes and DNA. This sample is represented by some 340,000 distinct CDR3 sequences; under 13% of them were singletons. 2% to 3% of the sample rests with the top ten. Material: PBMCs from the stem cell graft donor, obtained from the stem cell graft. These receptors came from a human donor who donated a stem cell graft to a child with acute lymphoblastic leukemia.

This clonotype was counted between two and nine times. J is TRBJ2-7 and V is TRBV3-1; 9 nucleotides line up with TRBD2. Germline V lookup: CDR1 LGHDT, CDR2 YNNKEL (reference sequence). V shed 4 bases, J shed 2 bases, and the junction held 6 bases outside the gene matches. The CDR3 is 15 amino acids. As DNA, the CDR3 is TGTGCCAGCAGCCTCATGACTAGCGGCACCTACGAGCAGTACTTC. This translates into CASSLMTSGTYEQYF.

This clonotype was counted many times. DNA for the CDR3: TGCAGCGTTGTAGTGGCGGGAGCGGGGTACGAGCAGTACTTC. It specifies CSVVVAGAGYEQYF. V is TRBV29-1 and J is TRBJ2-7; 7 bases fit TRBD2. The V gene end was trimmed by 4 bases and the J gene end by 4 bases; junction bases not matched to a gene: 10. Looked up from germline, CDR1 is SQVTM and CDR2 is ANQGSEA. There are 14 residues in the CDR3.

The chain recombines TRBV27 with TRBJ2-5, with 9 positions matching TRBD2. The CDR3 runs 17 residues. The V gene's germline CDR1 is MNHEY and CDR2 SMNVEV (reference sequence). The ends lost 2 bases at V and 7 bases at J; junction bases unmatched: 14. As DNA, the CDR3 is TGTGCCAGCAGTTTACTGAAATCTAGCGGGGTCATGTGGACCCAGTACTTC. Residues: CASSLLKSSGVMWTQYF.